A selection of T cell receptor beta chains follows, all from one sample in a study of tumor and adjacent non-tumor tissue in lung cancer. MiXCR was run by TCRdb on the multiplex PCR reads, yielding one entry per CDR3 protein. The data show over 80,000 distinct CDR3 sequences, with less than 85% seen just once and around 30% held by the top ten. Material for sequencing was distant non-tumor lung tissue. The receptors were sampled from a man aged 55 to 69 with small cell lung cancer. Both conserved end residues are part of each CDR3. D genes are given only for firm matches. Expanded clones are given a class, and other clones once, few, many or no size at all.

j_gene: TRBJ2-3
v_gene: TRBV30
d_gene: TRBD2
abundance: .
len: 14
CDR3aa: CVWGESGGTDTQYF
CDR3nt: TGTGTCTGGGGGGAAAGCGGGGGCACAGATACGCAGTATTTT

j_gene: TRBJ1-1
v_gene: TRBV6-5
d_gene: TRBD1
abundance: many
len: 15
CDR3aa: CASSYPGGRNTEAFF
CDR3nt: TGTGCCAGCAGTTACCCAGGGGGCAGGAACACTGAAGCTTTCTTT

j_gene: TRBJ2-2
v_gene: TRBV2
d_gene: .
abundance: .
len: 13
CDR3aa: CASSGSPRGELFF
CDR3nt: TGTGCCAGCAGCGGGAGCCCCCGCGGGGAGCTGTTTTTT

j_gene: TRBJ2-2
v_gene: TRBV5-4
d_gene: TRBD2
abundance: .
len: 15
CDR3aa: CASSARDYGLGELFF
CDR3nt: TGTGCCAGCAGCGCCCGGGACTATGGCCTCGGGGAGCTGTTTTTT

j_gene: TRBJ2-5
v_gene: TRBV4-1
d_gene: .
abundance: .
len: 18
CDR3aa: CASSPRLVGGPGQETQYF
CDR3nt: TGCGCCAGCAGCCCGCGACTAGTGGGAGGACCGGGTCAAGAGACCCAGTACTTC

j_gene: TRBJ2-2
v_gene: TRBV5-1
d_gene: .
abundance: .
len: 15
CDR3aa: CASGLTNVNTGEPFF
CDR3nt: TGCGCCAGCGGCTTGACTAACGTTAACACCGGGGAGCCGTTTTTT

j_gene: TRBJ1-1
v_gene: TRBV4-1
d_gene: .
abundance: .
len: 14
CDR3aa: CASSQNHLGNEALF
CDR3nt: TGCGCCAGCAGCCAAAATCATCTTGGAAATGAAGCTCTCTTT

j_gene: TRBJ1-2
v_gene: TRBV12-3/TRBV12-4
d_gene: .
abundance: .
len: 13
CDR3aa: CASSLVVRVGYTF
CDR3nt: TGTGCCAGCAGTTTGGTGGTAAGGGTTGGATACACCTTC

j_gene: TRBJ1-2
v_gene: TRBV29-1
d_gene: .
abundance: .
len: 14
CDR3aa: CSVDRWGEVYSHTF
CDR3nt: TGCAGCGTTGATAGATGGGGGGAAGTATATAGCCACACCTTC

j_gene: TRBJ2-7
v_gene: TRBV7-9
d_gene: TRBD2
abundance: many
len: 13
CDR3aa: CASSRREKYEQYF
CDR3nt: TGTGCCAGCAGCAGGCGGGAGAAATACGAGCAGTACTTC

j_gene: TRBJ1-2
v_gene: TRBV6-5
d_gene: TRBD1
abundance: .
len: 14
CDR3aa: CANRSKDRDAGYTF
CDR3nt: TGTGCCAACAGATCTAAGGACAGGGACGCTGGCTACACCTTC

j_gene: TRBJ1-1
v_gene: TRBV4-2
d_gene: .
abundance: many
len: 13
CDR3aa: CASRGLMNTEAFF
CDR3nt: TGTGCCAGTCGGGGTCTGATGAACACTGAAGCTTTCTTT

j_gene: TRBJ2-5
v_gene: TRBV12-3/TRBV12-4
d_gene: .
abundance: .
len: 15
CDR3aa: CASSPYNGGQETLYF
CDR3nt: TGTGCCAGTAGTCCCTATAACGGGGGACAAGAGACCCTGTACTTC

j_gene: TRBJ2-3
v_gene: TRBV6-5
d_gene: .
abundance: many
len: 11
CDR3aa: CASSVGDTQYF
CDR3nt: TGTGCCAGCAGCGTGGGAGATACGCAGTATTTT

j_gene: TRBJ1-2
v_gene: TRBV11-2
d_gene: .
abundance: .
len: 13
CDR3aa: CASRQHGDGDYTF
CDR3nt: TGTGCCAGCAGACAACACGGTGACGGTGACTACACCTTC

j_gene: TRBJ1-5
v_gene: TRBV30
d_gene: .
abundance: .
len: 14
CDR3aa: CAWSPGRGNQPQHF
CDR3nt: TGTGCCTGGAGTCCTGGCAGGGGCAATCAGCCCCAGCATTTT

j_gene: TRBJ2-5
v_gene: TRBV6-1
d_gene: .
abundance: .
len: 16
CDR3aa: CAISEAHTGFQKTQYF
CDR3nt: TGTGCCATCAGTGAAGCACACACCGGGTTTCAAAAAACCCAGTACTTC

j_gene: TRBJ2-1
v_gene: TRBV10-3
d_gene: .
abundance: many
len: 13
CDR3aa: CAIRGTGINEQFF
CDR3nt: TGTGCCATCAGGGGAACAGGGATTAATGAGCAGTTCTTC

j_gene: TRBJ1-2
v_gene: TRBV6-5
d_gene: .
abundance: .
len: 15
CDR3aa: CASTYNGGKAYGYTF
CDR3nt: TGTGCGAGCACTTACAATGGCGGCAAGGCATATGGCTACACCTTC

j_gene: TRBJ2-6
v_gene: TRBV6-2/TRBV6-3
d_gene: TRBD2
abundance: .
len: 18
CDR3aa: CASSFISGRIAGANVLTF
CDR3nt: TGTGCCAGCAGCTTTATTAGCGGGAGAATTGCTGGGGCCAACGTCCTGACTTTC

j_gene: TRBJ2-1
v_gene: TRBV24-1
d_gene: TRBD2
abundance: few
len: 18
CDR3aa: CATLSGSLTLSSYNEQFF
CDR3nt: TGTGCCACCCTTAGCGGGAGTCTAACCTTGAGCTCCTACAATGAGCAGTTCTTC

j_gene: TRBJ2-3
v_gene: TRBV7-8
d_gene: .
abundance: .
len: 15
CDR3aa: CASSLMSSGGDTQNF
CDR3nt: TGTGCCAGCAGCTTAATGTCTTCCGGTGGGGATACGCAGAATTTT

j_gene: TRBJ1-2
v_gene: TRBV6-5
d_gene: .
abundance: once
len: 14
CDR3aa: CASRSNNRDAGYTF
CDR3nt: TGTGCCAGCAGATCTAACAACAGGGACGCTGGGTACACCTTC

j_gene: TRBJ2-5
v_gene: TRBV10-3
d_gene: .
abundance: .
len: 15
CDR3aa: CTISESKLGKETLYF
CDR3nt: TGTACCATCAGTGAGTCGAAGCTCGGAAAAGAGACCCTGTACTTC

j_gene: TRBJ1-1
v_gene: TRBV5-1
d_gene: .
abundance: .
len: 15
CDR3aa: CASNLGTGQNTEAFF
CDR3nt: TGCGCCAGCAACTTGGGAACTGGACAGAACACTGAAGCTTTCTTT

j_gene: TRBJ2-1
v_gene: TRBV10-2
d_gene: .
abundance: .
len: 13
CDR3aa: CASCETGQSKQFF
CDR3nt: TGCGCCAGTTGCGAGACTGGCCAGAGTAAGCAGTTCTTC

j_gene: TRBJ2-1
v_gene: TRBV5-4
d_gene: TRBD2
abundance: .
len: 15
CDR3aa: CASSLEGTMSNEHFF
CDR3nt: TGTGCCAGCAGCTTAGAAGGGACTATGTCCAATGAGCATTTCTTC

j_gene: TRBJ2-3
v_gene: TRBV20-1
d_gene: TRBD2
abundance: .
len: 17
CDR3aa: CYAPGTSGSARTDTQYF
CDR3nt: TGCTATGCCCCAGGGACTAGCGGGAGTGCCCGCACAGATACGCAGTATTTT

j_gene: TRBJ2-2
v_gene: TRBV6-1
d_gene: .
abundance: .
len: 16
CDR3aa: CVSSEDHGMPVGELFF
CDR3nt: TGTGTCAGCAGTGAAGACCATGGCATGCCGGTCGGAGAGCTGTTTTTT

j_gene: TRBJ2-5
v_gene: TRBV20-1
d_gene: TRBD2
abundance: .
len: 15
CDR3aa: CSARGSSGGRETQYF
CDR3nt: TGCAGTGCTAGGGGTTCTAGCGGGGGACGGGAGACCCAGTACTTC

j_gene: TRBJ1-4
v_gene: TRBV11-2
d_gene: .
abundance: .
len: 15
CDR3aa: CPSSLTGLANEKLFF
CDR3nt: TGTCCGAGCAGCCTAACCGGATTGGCCAATGAAAAACTGTTTTTT

j_gene: TRBJ1-4
v_gene: TRBV6-5
d_gene: .
abundance: .
len: 15
CDR3aa: CAMSYSSGFHEKLFF
CDR3nt: TGTGCCATGAGTTACTCATCAGGGTTTCATGAAAAACTGTTTTTT

j_gene: TRBJ2-1
v_gene: TRBV12-3/TRBV12-4
d_gene: .
abundance: .
len: 15
CDR3aa: CASILTEGRCNEQFF
CDR3nt: TGTGCCAGCATTTTAACTGAAGGTCGGTGCAATGAGCAGTTCTTC

j_gene: TRBJ2-1
v_gene: TRBV12-3/TRBV12-4
d_gene: .
abundance: .
len: 11
CDR3aa: CASSLGNRWFF
CDR3nt: TGTGCCAGCAGTTTGGGCAATAGGTGGTTTTTC

j_gene: TRBJ2-6
v_gene: TRBV6-2/TRBV6-3
d_gene: .
abundance: .
len: 16
CDR3aa: CASKHQASAGANMLTF
CDR3nt: TGTGCCAGCAAACACCAGGCATCGGCTGGGGCCAACATGCTGACTTTC

j_gene: TRBJ1-4
v_gene: TRBV7-9
d_gene: .
abundance: .
len: 14
CDR3aa: CASSLGNAGEELFF
CDR3nt: TGTGCCAGCAGCTTAGGAAACGCAGGGGAAGAACTGTTTTTT

j_gene: TRBJ2-2
v_gene: TRBV11-3
d_gene: .
abundance: .
len: 15
CDR3aa: CASSYRSGGTGELLF
CDR3nt: TGTGCAAGCAGCTACCGTAGCGGAGGGACCGGGGAGCTGCTTTTT

j_gene: TRBJ2-1
v_gene: TRBV29-1
d_gene: .
abundance: .
len: 10
CDR3aa: CSALDGEQFF
CDR3nt: TGCAGTGCCCTAGATGGTGAGCAGTTCTTC

j_gene: TRBJ2-1
v_gene: TRBV6-5
d_gene: TRBD2
abundance: .
len: 18
CDR3aa: CASSELASGTRRYNEQLF
CDR3nt: TGTGCCAGCAGTGAACTAGCTTCCGGGACTAGAAGGTACAATGAGCAGTTGTTC

j_gene: TRBJ2-1
v_gene: TRBV4-2
d_gene: .
abundance: .
len: 13
CDR3aa: CARSHDGYNEQFF
CDR3nt: TGTGCCAGAAGCCATGATGGATACAATGAGCAGTTCTTC

j_gene: TRBJ1-1
v_gene: TRBV20-1
d_gene: .
abundance: .
len: 11
CDR3aa: CSASTDTEAFF
CDR3nt: TGCAGTGCTAGTACGGACACTGAAGCTTTCTTT

j_gene: TRBJ1-2
v_gene: TRBV20-1
d_gene: .
abundance: .
len: 11
CDR3aa: CNATGLAGYTF
CDR3nt: TGCAATGCTACAGGGCTGGCGGGCTACACCTTC

j_gene: TRBJ1-2
v_gene: TRBV6-2/TRBV6-3
d_gene: .
abundance: many
len: 12
CDR3aa: CASREDGYGYTF
CDR3nt: TGTGCCAGCAGAGAGGATGGCTATGGCTACACCTTC

j_gene: TRBJ2-5
v_gene: TRBV20-1
d_gene: TRBD1
abundance: .
len: 13
CDR3aa: CSGRDRVKRTQYF
CDR3nt: TGCAGTGGCCGGGACAGGGTAAAAAGGACCCAGTACTTC

j_gene: TRBJ1-3
v_gene: TRBV6-6
d_gene: TRBD1
abundance: .
len: 14
CDR3aa: CANSFRDRGYAIYF
CDR3nt: TGTGCCAACAGTTTCCGCGACAGGGGATACGCCATATATTTT

j_gene: TRBJ1-1
v_gene: TRBV11-2
d_gene: .
abundance: .
len: 15
CDR3aa: CATSLVTGGGTQAFF
CDR3nt: TGCGCCACCAGCTTAGTGACCGGGGGTGGCACTCAAGCATTCTTT

j_gene: TRBJ1-2
v_gene: TRBV12-3/TRBV12-4
d_gene: .
abundance: .
len: 15
CDR3aa: CASTFAVGGGGGYTF
CDR3nt: TGTGCCAGCACTTTCGCGGTGGGAGGGGGTGGCGGCTACACCTTC

j_gene: TRBJ2-2
v_gene: TRBV5-4
d_gene: TRBD2
abundance: .
len: 16
CDR3aa: CASSFVSGRSSGELFF
CDR3nt: TGTGCCAGCAGTTTTGTTAGCGGGAGATCCTCCGGAGAGCTGTTTTTT